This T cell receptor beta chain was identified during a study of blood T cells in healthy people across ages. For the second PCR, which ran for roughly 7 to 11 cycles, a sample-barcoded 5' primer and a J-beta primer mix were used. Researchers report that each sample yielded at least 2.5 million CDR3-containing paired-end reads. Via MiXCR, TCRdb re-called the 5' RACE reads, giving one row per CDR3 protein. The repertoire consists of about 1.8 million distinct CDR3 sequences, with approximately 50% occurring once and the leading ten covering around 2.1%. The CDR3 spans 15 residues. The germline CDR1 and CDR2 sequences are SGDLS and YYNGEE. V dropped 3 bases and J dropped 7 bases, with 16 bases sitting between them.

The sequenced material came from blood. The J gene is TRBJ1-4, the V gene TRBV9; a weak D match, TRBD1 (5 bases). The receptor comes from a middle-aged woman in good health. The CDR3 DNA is TGTGCCAGCAGCGGAGATCGACAGCGGGCTGAAAAACTGTTTTTT. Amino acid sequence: CASSGDRQRAEKLFF.